This T cell receptor beta chain was captured by sequencing in a study of blood T cell repertoires in COVID-19. Study information: Specimens from acute and convalescent COVID-19 originated in the United States, Italy and Spain. From T cells, B-cell-depleted T cells, or PBMCs came the material, which was cDNA or gDNA.

Per the study methods: Researchers report that nucleated cell counts were estimated from reference gene primer amplification. The assay was immunoSEQ multiplex PCR, and TCRdb's table has in-frame clones only and misses some. The V and J calls and the clone size are those of that table, but D and trimming were determined from the DNA. Among 95,000 to 150,000 clones listed, 65% to 90% were seen once. Per germline, CDR1 MGHDK and CDR2 SYGVNS. Germline trimming cut 1 base from V and 2 bases from J; bases unmatched to any gene: 6. This CDR3 comprises 16 residues. Sequenced input: peripheral blood. The TCR originated in a man older than 75 with active or convalescent COVID-19. The J gene is TRBJ2-3, the V gene TRBV25-1, with 7 bases that match TRBD2. The CDR3 sequence is CASSEFSGLITDTQYF. As DNA, the CDR3 is TGTGCCAGCAGTGAATTCTCGGGACTAATCACAGATACGCAGTATTTT.